The entry that follows covers one T cell receptor (beta chain) sequence. This sample is drawn from a study of blood T cell repertoires in COVID-19. Across the study: The samples span acute and convalescent COVID-19 from the United States, Italy and Spain. T cells, B-cell-depleted T cells, or PBMCs supplied cDNA or gDNA.

In the authors' methods: Reference gene primer amplification in the assay estimated nucleated cell counts. Sequencing used immunoSEQ multiplex PCR; TCRdb keeps in-frame clones, though not all of them. That table furnishes V, J and clone size, whereas the DNA furnished D and trimming. The data contain 150,000 to 200,000 clones, around 75% of them singletons. Those enrolled in Seattle joined during active infection and were followed longitudinally afterward. Trimming took 4 bases from V and 4 from J, leaving 14 bases between them. Germline V gene lookup returns CDR1 SGHKS and CDR2 YYEKEE (reference sequence). The CDR3 consists of 14 residues.

Sequencing was carried out using peripheral blood. The J gene is TRBJ1-2, the V gene TRBV5-5; D unclear. The TCR comes from a woman aged 40 to 50 with COVID-19, enrolled during active disease. The CDR3 nucleotides read TGTGCCAGCAGCCACATGTCGCAAAGCTATGGCTACACCTTC. It codes for CASSHMSQSYGYTF.